One sample yielded the 30 T cell receptor beta chains listed below, sequenced in a study of CD8+CD57+ T cells in acquired aplastic anemia. Profiles of TCR beta VDJ and CDR3 were generated from a genomic DNA template. TCRdb processed the reads anew with MiXCR; each CDR3 protein has one entry. The sample holds roughly 160,000 distinct CDR3 sequences; about 60% are singletons and the top ten take 35% to 50%. Specimen: sorted CD4+, CD8+, or CD8+CD57+ T cells (not recorded which) from PBMCs. Receptors were obtained from a human donor in good health.

This clonotype was found many times. The V and J genes are TRBV4-2 and TRBJ2-5; TRBD2 aligns across 7 bases. After removal of 1 base from V and 5 bases from J, the junction contained 10 bases not matched to a gene. The CDR3 has 16 residues. Germline V gives CDR1 LGHNA, CDR2 YNFKEQ. CDR3 DNA: TGTGCCAGCAGCCAAGTTGCCGGACTAGACGGGGAGACCCAGTACTTC. Translating it yields CASSQVAGLDGETQYF.

The chain combines TRBV24-1 with TRBJ2-5; maybe TRBD1 (6 bases). This CDR3 region has 15 residues. Per germline, CDR1 KGHDR and CDR2 SFDVKD. The V end was cut by 1 base, the J end by 2 bases, with 10 bases between. CDR3 sequence: CATSDFVTGQETQYF. DNA of the CDR3: TGTGCCACCAGTGATTTCGTCACAGGGCAAGAGACCCAGTACTTC.

This sequence joins TRBV10-3 and TRBJ2-1; the match to TRBD1 covers 8 bases. CDR1 and CDR2 from the germline V gene are ENHRY and SYGVKD. Losses at the gene ends were 6 bases for V and 5 bases for J; bases not matched to a gene: 3. The CDR3 is 13 residues long. In DNA form, the CDR3 reads TGTGCCATCAGCAAGACAGGGGACAATGAGCAGTTCTTC. Its protein is CAISKTGDNEQFF.

This chain connects TRBV7-7 to TRBJ2-7; TRBD2 is a possible D gene (6 bases). V was shortened by 5 bases and J by 3 bases, with 11 bases between the two germline ends. The CDR3 extends over 13 amino acids. Germline V gives CDR1 SSHAT, CDR2 FNYEAQ (reference sequence). CDR3 amino acids: CASSISSDYEQYF. CDR3 nucleotides: TGTGCCAGCAGCATCTCTAGCGACTACGAGCAGTACTTC.

The chain has TRBV13 and TRBJ1-2, with D unresolved. Between the trimmed V and J ends, which lost 1 base and 11 bases, there was a span of 11 bases. The CDR3 totals 12 residues. Germline values: CDR1 PRHDT, CDR2 FYEKMQ (reference sequence). The CDR3 region has the DNA TGTGCCAGCAGCTTAGTCAGGCCGCCTTACACCTTC. Translating it yields CASSLVRPPYTF.

CDR3 nucleotides: TGCAGTGCTAGACTCCTGACTAGCACAGATACGCAGTATTTT. Its translation: CSARLLTSTDTQYF. This chain connects TRBV20-1 to TRBJ2-3, with D hard to call. Germline values: CDR1 DFQATT, CDR2 SNEGSKA (reference sequence). This CDR3 comprises 14 residues. Trimming left V 2 bases short and J 0 bases short, with 9 bases between.

In this sample, this clonotype turned up many times. This rearrangement joins TRBV6-2 or TRBV6-3 to TRBJ2-1, with D perhaps matching TRBD2 (6 bases). The germline V and J ends were trimmed by 2 bases and 4 bases, with 9 bases remaining between them. The CDR3 is 14 amino acids. From germline, CDR1 is MNHEY and CDR2 SVGEGT. The CDR3 here is CASSYLRGYNEQFF. The CDR3 region has the DNA TGTGCCAGCAGTTACCTGCGGGGTTACAATGAGCAGTTCTTC.

This sequence joins TRBV7-9 and TRBJ2-1, with TRBD2 identical over 10 bases. The J segment lost 3 bases and the V segment lost 6 bases, leaving 2 bases of the junction unmatched. The CDR3 has 14 residues. CDR1 is SEHNR and CDR2 is FQNEAQ in the germline V gene (reference sequence). This CDR3 reads CASRLAGLYNEQFF. In nucleotides, the CDR3 is TGTGCCAGCAGACTAGCGGGACTCTACAATGAGCAGTTCTTC.

The chain joins TRBV15 to TRBJ2-5, with 7 positions matching TRBD2. Germline CDR1 is LNHNV and CDR2 is YYDKDF (reference sequence). The V segment lost 1 base and the J segment 5 bases; nucleotides outside the gene matches: 7. There are 15 residues in the CDR3. The CDR3 region is CATSRGSGKGETQYF. CDR3 coding DNA: TGTGCCACCAGCAGAGGGAGCGGGAAGGGGGAGACCCAGTACTTC. The whole variable domain, remainder taken from reference TRBV15 and TRBJ2-5, is DAMVIQNPRYQVTQFGKPVTLSCSQTLNHNVMYWYQQKSSQAPKLLFHYYDKDFNNEADTPDNFQSRRPNTSFCFLDIRSPGLGDTAMYLCATSRGSGKGETQYFGPGTRLLVL.

Regarding this clonotype: Its ends do not fully match the called genes, so a read error is possible. The genes are TRBV19 and TRBJ1-4, with 11 bases aligning to TRBD1. This CDR3 is built from 16 residues. Looked up from germline, CDR1 is LNHDA and CDR2 is SQIVND (reference sequence). CDR3 in amino acids: CASNGQGAVTNEKLFF. The DNA for the CDR3 is TGTGCCAGTAACGGACAGGGGGCGGTAACTAATGAAAAACTGTTCTTT.

The chain links TRBV6-5 to TRBJ2-7; D unresolved. Trimming cost V 0 bases and J 0 bases, with 6 bases left between them. Germline V gene sequence: CDR1 MNHEY, CDR2 SVGAGI. The CDR3 runs to 14 residues. In DNA form, the CDR3 reads TGTGCCAGCAGTTACTCTCAGACCTCCTACGAGCAGTACTTC. This sequence encodes CASSYSQTSYEQYF.

The chain links TRBV7-8 to TRBJ2-1; D might be TRBD2 (5 bases). V dropped 3 bases and J dropped 0 bases, with 12 bases sitting between them. CDR3 length: 16 residues. Germline-derived CDR1 and CDR2 are SGHVS and FQNEAQ. In DNA, the CDR3 is TGTGCCAGCAGCTTGCCCAAGCGGTACTCCTACAATGAGCAGTTCTTC. It is translated as CASSLPKRYSYNEQFF.

This chain uses TRBV10-3 with TRBJ1-1; the match to TRBD1 covers 8 bases. Germline assignment: CDR1 ENHRY and CDR2 SYGVKD. Losses at the gene ends were 4 bases for V and 5 bases for J; bases not matched to a gene: 6. CDR3 size: 14 residues. The CDR3 DNA reads as TGTGCCATCAGTGGGACAGGGAAGTCAACTGAAGCTTTCTTT. Translating it yields CAISGTGKSTEAFF.

The rearrangement joins TRBV4-2 to TRBJ1-6, with a weak D call TRBD1 (5 bases). With 0 bases removed from V and 8 bases from J, the gap between germline ends came to 14 bases. CDR1 and CDR2 from the germline V gene are LGHNA and YNFKEQ. The CDR3 has 16 amino acids. CDR3 region: CASSQDGRGNHSPLHF. The CDR3 DNA reads as TGTGCCAGCAGCCAAGACGGTAGGGGTAATCATTCACCCCTCCACTTT.

This clonotype was picked up one time. The chain is built from TRBV24-1 and TRBJ2-1, with 12 bases aligning to TRBD2. The V gene end was trimmed by 5 bases and the J gene end by 7 bases; junction bases not matched to a gene: 8. The CDR3 runs 16 residues. The V gene's germline CDR1 is KGHDR and CDR2 SFDVKD. The chain's CDR3 is CATSGASGRAGNEQFF. For the CDR3, the DNA is TGTGCCACCAGTGGGGCTAGCGGGAGGGCCGGGAATGAGCAGTTCTTC.

The chain employs TRBV5-5 and TRBJ2-2, with 7 bases that match TRBD2. V gave up 3 bases and J gave up 0 bases; unmatched junction bases: 2. The V gene's germline CDR1 is SGHKS and CDR2 YYEKEE (reference sequence). The CDR3 loop spans 15 amino acids. The chain's CDR3 is CASSWEGTNTGELFF. The CDR3, as DNA: TGTGCCAGCAGCTGGGAGGGAACGAACACCGGGGAGCTGTTTTTT.

The chain recombines TRBV20-1 with TRBJ1-2; D is unresolved. Germline loops: CDR1 DFQATT, CDR2 SNEGSKA (reference sequence). CDR3 size: 13 residues. Trimming removed 6 bases at V and 0 bases at J, with 11 bases between. DNA of the CDR3: TGCAGTGCCCTCATGGGAGCTAACTATGGCTACACCTTC. Its translation: CSALMGANYGYTF.

This clonotype came up a few times. The J gene is TRBJ2-1, the V gene TRBV7-6; no reliable D call. The V and J ends lost 4 bases and 2 bases respectively, with 3 bases between them. The CDR3 spans 12 residues. Germline V gene data show CDR1 as SGHVS and CDR2 as FNYEAQ. The chain's CDR3 is CASSSTYNEQFF. The CDR3 region has the DNA TGTGCCAGCAGCTCGACCTACAATGAGCAGTTCTTC.

This chain connects TRBV7-2 to TRBJ2-1; 7 bases fit TRBD1. Germline V CDR1 and CDR2: SGHTA, FQGNSA. The V and J ends lost 10 bases and 9 bases, in that order; junction bases with no gene match: 12. The CDR3 spans 13 residues. CDR3 region: CATSRQGTAEQFF. CDR3 in DNA: TGTGCCACCAGTCGTCAGGGGACAGCTGAGCAGTTCTTC.

This chain joins TRBV7-2 and TRBJ2-2; D might be TRBD2 (6 bases). Germline CDR1 SGHTA, CDR2 FQGNSA. CDR3 length: 14 residues. Deletions cut 1 base from V and 7 bases from J, with 10 bases between. CDR3 nucleotides: TGTGCCAGCAGCTTAGAATCGGGGGACGGGGAGCTGTTTTTT. Its protein product is CASSLESGDGELFF.

The CDR3 DNA sequence: TGTGCCAGCAGCCCGGAGGCGGGGGGCTCCTACGAGCAGTACTTC. It is translated as CASSPEAGGSYEQYF. V and J are TRBV6-5 and TRBJ2-7; the match to TRBD2 covers 8 bases. In germline, CDR1 is MNHEY, CDR2 SVGAGI. The V and J ends lost 6 bases and 0 bases, in that order; junction bases with no gene match: 7. CDR3 length equals 15 residues.

This clonotype was observed a few times. The rearrangement joins TRBV29-1 to TRBJ2-7; TRBD1 might be the D (7 bases). This CDR3 region has 11 residues. V lost 6 bases, J lost 5 bases, and 11 bases lay in between. Germline CDR1 and CDR2: SQVTM and ANQGSEA. The CDR3 loop reads CSVAGGNEQYF. In DNA, the CDR3 is TGCAGCGTCGCAGGGGGGAACGAGCAGTACTTC.

The V and J genes are TRBV20-1 and TRBJ2-7, with 8 bases lining up with TRBD1. V trimming: 6 bases; J trimming: 0 bases; junction bases outside the gene matches: 4. Germline V gene sequence: CDR1 DFQATT, CDR2 SNEGSKA (reference sequence). This CDR3 spans 13 amino acids. CDR3 bases: TGCAGTGCGTGGGACAGGAGCTCCTACGAGCAGTACTTC. Encoded protein: CSAWDRSSYEQYF.

This rearrangement joins TRBV15 to TRBJ1-6; unclear D gene. The CDR3 contains 16 residues. From germline, CDR1 is LNHNV and CDR2 YYDKDF (reference sequence). Trimming removed 0 bases at V and 0 bases at J, with 6 bases between. The CDR3 nucleotides read TGTGCCACCAGCAGAGAGGGGAGCTCCTATAATTCACCCCTCCACTTT. Translated, it gives CATSREGSSYNSPLHF. Supplemented by reference TRBV15 and TRBJ1-6, the full variable domain reads DAMVIQNPRYQVTQFGKPVTLSCSQTLNHNVMYWYQQKSSQAPKLLFHYYDKDFNNEADTPDNFQSRRPNTSFCFLDIRSPGLGDTAMYLCATSREGSSYNSPLHFGNGTRLTVT.

This chain links TRBV30 with TRBJ1-5, with 9 nucleotides matching TRBD1. The V and J ends lost 4 bases and 6 bases, in that order; junction bases with no gene match: 7. The CDR3 has 14 amino acids. Looked up from germline, CDR1 is GTSNPN and CDR2 is SVGIG (reference sequence). The DNA of the CDR3 is TGTGCCTGGACGGGACAGGGACCCTCTCAGCCCCAGCATTTT. This sequence encodes CAWTGQGPSQPQHF.

This chain connects TRBV10-3 to TRBJ1-1; D might be TRBD1 (6 bases). The germline CDR1 and CDR2 sequences are ENHRY and SYGVKD. V was pared by 6 bases and J by 0 bases, with 11 bases between. This CDR3 region has 14 residues. DNA of the CDR3: TGTGCCATCAGAGCCAGGGGCATGAACACTGAAGCTTTCTTT. Amino acid sequence: CAIRARGMNTEAFF.

The chain combines TRBV12-5 with TRBJ2-3; tentatively, D is TRBD2 (5 bases). CDR3 length equals 16 residues. The germline V and J ends were trimmed by 5 bases and 5 bases, with 20 bases remaining between them. Germline V CDR1 and CDR2: LGHNT, FRNRAP. The CDR3 bases are TGTGCTAGTGGTGACGGGATTCCGACCTACAAAGATACGCAGTATTTT. It is translated as CASGDGIPTYKDTQYF.

The rearrangement uses TRBV15 and TRBJ2-7, with a weak D call TRBD2 (5 bases). The CDR3 is 14 amino acids. V lost 0 bases and J 2 bases, leaving 8 bases between the germline ends. Germline loops: CDR1 LNHNV, CDR2 YYDKDF (reference sequence). The DNA of the CDR3 is TGTGCCACCAGCAGAGAAGAGGGTCCCTACGAGCAGTACTTC. Its protein product is CATSREEGPYEQYF.

This clonotype came up many times. This rearrangement joins TRBV9 to TRBJ2-2; 7 positions match TRBD2. Losses at the gene ends were 0 bases for V and 4 bases for J; bases not matched to a gene: 6. In germline, CDR1 is SGDLS, CDR2 YYNGEE. This CDR3 has 16 amino acids. As DNA, the CDR3 is TGTGCCAGCAGCGTAGCTCGGGAGGAGTCCACCGGGGAGCTGTTTTTT. Protein product: CASSVAREESTGELFF.

The chain employs TRBV2 and TRBJ2-3; D uncertain. V lost 1 base and J 3 bases, leaving 5 bases between the germline ends. The CDR3 contains 13 residues. Germline values: CDR1 SNHLY, CDR2 FYNNEI. This CDR3 is CASSEGTTDTQYF. CDR3 nucleotides: TGTGCCAGCAGTGAAGGGACGACAGATACGCAGTATTTT.